A selection of T cell receptor beta chains follows, all from one sample in a study of identical twins. TCRdb fed the 5' RACE reads into MiXCR, producing one record per CDR3 protein. The sample yields approximately 700,000 distinct CDR3 sequences, 15% to 20% seen once. The sample also formed part of further work on T cells expressing NK-cell markers.

Sequences were obtained from PBMCs. The receptors were gathered from a woman aged 18-29 years in good health. CDR3s include the opening cysteine and the closing phenylalanine or tryptophan. D genes are given only for firm matches. Size values are once, few and many counts, or a class for expanded clones, and some rows have none.

clone_size	v_call	d_call	j_call	cdr3_aa	cdr3_nt
few	TRBV12-3/TRBV12-4	.	TRBJ2-2	CASSLTARGTTGELFF	TGTGCCAGCAGTTTAACGGCCAGGGGTACCACCGGGGAGCTGTTTTTT
few	TRBV9	.	TRBJ2-2	CASSVPGGGDTGELFF	TGTGCCAGCAGCGTACCGGGGGGCGGGGACACCGGGGAGCTGTTTTTT
.	TRBV12-3/TRBV12-4	.	TRBJ1-5	CASSPWSGNQPQHF	TGTGCCAGCAGTCCTTGGTCGGGAAATCAGCCCCAGCATTTT
.	TRBV13	TRBD1	TRBJ2-5	CASSTTGPQETQYF	TGTGCCAGCAGCACGACAGGGCCACAAGAGACCCAGTACTTC
.	TRBV5-6	TRBD1	TRBJ1-2	CDSSLGQNYGYTF	TGTGACAGCAGCTTGGGACAGAACTATGGCTACACCTTC
few	TRBV12-3/TRBV12-4	.	TRBJ2-1	CASSLAPGSTYNEQFF	TGTGCCAGCAGTTTAGCTCCCGGATCTACCTACAATGAGCAGTTCTTC
few	TRBV20-1	.	TRBJ2-3	CSAIRGISTDTQYF	TGCAGTGCTATCCGCGGGATTTCCACAGATACGCAGTATTTT
once	TRBV7-2	TRBD2	TRBJ2-3	CASSLRLAGRTSTDTQYF	TGTGCCAGCAGCTTAAGGCTAGCGGGTAGAACTAGCACAGATACGCAGTATTTT
many	TRBV7-2	.	TRBJ2-5	CASSLAWGQETQYF	TGTGCCAGCAGCTTAGCGTGGGGGCAAGAGACCCAGTACTTC
.	TRBV12-3/TRBV12-4	.	TRBJ1-1	CASTTGIWTEAFF	TGTGCCAGCACCACCGGGATTTGGACTGAAGCTTTCTTT
.	TRBV12-5	.	TRBJ2-6	CASGLPALGANVLTF	TGTGCTAGTGGTTTGCCAGCTCTCGGGGCCAACGTCCTGACTTTC
few	TRBV6-1	TRBD2	TRBJ2-5	CASRLPAGTSGLLETQYF	TGTGCCAGCAGACTTCCCGCGGGGACTAGCGGTCTTTTGGAGACCCAGTACTTC
few	TRBV6-6	.	TRBJ2-7	CASSYVDYEQYF	TGTGCCAGCAGTTATGTTGACTACGAGCAGTACTTC
.	TRBV7-6	.	TRBJ2-1	CASSAQGFDEQFF	TGTGCCAGCAGCGCACAGGGATTCGATGAGCAGTTCTTC
once	TRBV19	.	TRBJ1-1	CASGEENTEAFF	TGTGCCAGTGGGGAGGAAAACACTGAAGCTTTCTTT
.	TRBV5-1	TRBD1	TRBJ2-7	CASSSSTGFTYEQYF	TGCGCCAGCAGCTCCTCGACAGGGTTCACCTACGAGCAGTACTTC
few	TRBV6-5	.	TRBJ2-7	CASIGVGHEQYF	TGTGCCAGCATTGGGGTCGGCCACGAGCAGTACTTC
few	TRBV5-1	TRBD2	TRBJ2-1	CASSLGSLAVGGYNEQFF	TGCGCCAGCAGCTTGGGGTCTCTAGCGGTGGGAGGCTACAATGAGCAGTTCTTC
once	TRBV20-1	.	TRBJ2-7	CSARGPSSAGEQYF	TGCAGTGCTAGAGGTCCTAGCAGCGCCGGCGAGCAGTACTTC
.	TRBV20-1	.	TRBJ1-2	CSLNGYTF	TGCAGTCTAAATGGCTACACCTTC
.	TRBV14	TRBD1	TRBJ2-3	CASNRGGTDTQYF	TGTGCCAGCAACAGGGGGGGCACAGATACGCAGTATTTT
.	TRBV6-1	TRBD2	TRBJ2-5	CASSNLGEGETQYF	TGTGCCAGCAGCAACCTAGGGGAGGGCGAGACCCAGTACTTC
.	TRBV29-1	TRBD1	TRBJ1-3	CSVGGTVGNTIYF	TGCAGCGTTGGCGGGACAGTTGGAAACACCATATATTTT
.	TRBV12-3/TRBV12-4	TRBD1	TRBJ2-7	CASSPEQGPSGYEQYF	TGTGCCAGCAGTCCTGAACAGGGGCCCTCCGGATACGAGCAGTACTTC
.	TRBV15	TRBD2	TRBJ2-3	CATSRGLAGVTDTQYF	TGTGCCACCAGCAGAGGGCTAGCGGGAGTCACAGATACGCAGTATTTT
few	TRBV5-6	TRBD2	TRBJ2-2	CASSTGTSVTGELFF	TGTGCCAGCAGTACCGGGACTAGCGTGACCGGGGAGCTGTTTTTT
.	TRBV20-1	TRBD2	TRBJ2-5	CSARDLGGGVIGTQYF	TGCAGTGCTAGAGATCTCGGGGGGGGCGTCATAGGGACCCAGTACTTC
few	TRBV7-2	.	TRBJ2-7	CASSLMRQGEQYF	TGTGCCAGCAGCTTAATGCGGCAAGGCGAGCAGTACTTC
.	TRBV5-5	.	TRBJ2-5	CASSLAHETQYF	TGTGCCAGCAGCTTGGCCCATGAGACCCAGTACTTC
.	TRBV7-6	TRBD1	TRBJ2-3	CASSATGHTDTQYF	TGTGCCAGCAGCGCGACAGGGCACACAGATACGCAGTATTTT
few	TRBV11-1	TRBD2	TRBJ2-3	CASSLPSSAGGGTDTQYF	TGTGCCAGCAGCTTACCATCTTCCGCGGGGGGGGGCACAGATACGCAGTATTTT
few	TRBV29-1	TRBD1	TRBJ1-3	CSAGQDLAGNTIYF	TGCAGCGCCGGACAGGACCTGGCTGGAAACACCATATATTTT
few	TRBV7-2	TRBD2	TRBJ2-1	CASSLVSPMSGRNEQFF	TGTGCCAGCAGCTTAGTGTCGCCTATGAGCGGGAGAAATGAGCAGTTCTTC
few	TRBV7-9	.	TRBJ2-4	CASSFSEGTIQYF	TGTGCCAGCAGCTTTAGCGAGGGAACCATTCAGTACTTC
.	TRBV7-9	.	TRBJ2-5	CASSETIQETQYF	TGTGCCAGCAGCGAGACGATCCAAGAGACCCAGTACTTC
few	TRBV20-1	TRBD2	TRBJ2-3	CSAGAGAADTDTQYF	TGCAGTGCTGGAGCGGGAGCGGCTGACACAGATACGCAGTATTTT
.	TRBV29-1	.	TRBJ2-7	CSVGGNGYEQYF	TGCAGCGTTGGAGGGAACGGCTACGAGCAGTACTTC
few	TRBV3-1	TRBD2	TRBJ2-7	CASSHSGTPYEQYF	TGTGCCAGCAGCCATAGCGGGACACCATACGAGCAGTACTTC
.	TRBV20-1	.	TRBJ2-7	CSARAGRGGYEQYF	TGCAGTGCTAGAGCGGGAAGGGGGGGTTACGAGCAGTACTTC
few	TRBV12-3/TRBV12-4	.	TRBJ1-2	CASRDWVKGYTF	TGTGCCAGCAGGGACTGGGTTAAGGGCTACACCTTC
few	TRBV4-2	.	TRBJ1-4	CASSPQDSNEKLFF	TGTGCCAGCAGCCCACAGGACTCTAATGAAAAACTGTTTTTT
few	TRBV5-1	.	TRBJ1-3	CASSLGHEISGNTIYF	TGCGCCAGCAGCTTGGGACATGAAATCTCTGGAAACACCATATATTTT
.	TRBV20-1	.	TRBJ1-2	CSARLASEYGYTF	TGCAGTGCTAGGTTGGCGTCAGAATATGGCTACACCTTC
.	TRBV20-1	.	TRBJ2-4	CSASYAGENIQYF	TGCAGTGCTAGTTATGCAGGGGAAAACATTCAGTACTTC
few	TRBV11-2	TRBD2	TRBJ2-7	CASSTRGTSGRSPYEQYF	TGTGCCAGCAGCACAAGGGGGACTAGCGGGAGGTCTCCCTACGAGCAGTACTTC
few	TRBV4-3	TRBD2	TRBJ2-1	CASSQWGLAAYNEQFF	TGCGCCAGCAGCCAATGGGGTCTAGCGGCCTACAATGAGCAGTTCTTC
.	TRBV7-3	TRBD2	TRBJ2-4	CASSPSGALAKNIQYF	TGTGCCAGCAGCCCCAGCGGGGCCCTAGCCAAAAACATTCAGTACTTC
few	TRBV5-1	.	TRBJ2-5	CASSRGHEQETQYF	TGCGCCAGCAGCCGAGGCCACGAACAAGAGACCCAGTACTTC
few	TRBV5-6	TRBD2	TRBJ2-5	CASSIAGGLQETQYF	TGTGCCAGCAGTATAGCGGGAGGGTTACAAGAGACCCAGTACTTC
.	TRBV20-1	.	TRBJ2-5	CSARDLLGAQYF	TGCAGTGCTAGAGACCTACTTGGGGCCCAGTACTTC
.	TRBV10-3	.	TRBJ2-5	CAISDRSETQYF	TGTGCCATCAGTGATCGGAGTGAGACCCAGTACTTC
few	TRBV6-1	.	TRBJ1-1	CASSPNLSKNTEAFF	TGTGCCAGCAGCCCAAATCTATCAAAGAACACTGAAGCTTTCTTT
few	TRBV10-3	.	TRBJ1-2	CAISAEQGYGYTF	TGTGCCATCAGTGCAGAACAGGGTTATGGCTACACCTTC
few	TRBV5-1	.	TRBJ2-2	CASSSRTPNTGELFF	TGCGCCAGCAGCTCCCGGACACCAAACACCGGGGAGCTGTTTTTT
few	TRBV6-5	.	TRBJ2-1	CASSSSGPGHNEQFF	TGTGCCAGCAGTTCCTCCGGGCCGGGTCACAATGAGCAGTTCTTC